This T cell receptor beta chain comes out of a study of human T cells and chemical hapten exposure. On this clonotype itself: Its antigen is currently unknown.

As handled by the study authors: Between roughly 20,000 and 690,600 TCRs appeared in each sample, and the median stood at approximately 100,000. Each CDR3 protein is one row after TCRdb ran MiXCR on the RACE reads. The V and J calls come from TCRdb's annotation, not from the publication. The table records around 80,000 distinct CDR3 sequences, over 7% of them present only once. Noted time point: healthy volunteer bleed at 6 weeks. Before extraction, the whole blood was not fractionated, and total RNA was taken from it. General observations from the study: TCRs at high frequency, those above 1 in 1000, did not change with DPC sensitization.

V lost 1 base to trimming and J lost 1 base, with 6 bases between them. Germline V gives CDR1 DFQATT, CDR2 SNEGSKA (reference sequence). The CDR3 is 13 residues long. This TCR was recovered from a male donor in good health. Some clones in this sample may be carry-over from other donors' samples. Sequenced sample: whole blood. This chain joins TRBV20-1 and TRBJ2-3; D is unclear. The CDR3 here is CSARATGTDTQYF. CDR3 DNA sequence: TGCAGTGCTAGAGCTACAGGCACAGATACGCAGTATTTT.